This TCR beta chain was found in a study of lymphopenia after photon versus proton radiotherapy. Findings and limits, study-wide: After lymphocyte nadir, photon-treated repertoires showed oligoclonal expansion, especially CD8+ Temra. Survival link was tested only in deceased patients; proton benefit remains a possibility. A bigger post-nadir fall in TCR diversity correlated inversely with survival time in deceased patients.

With regard to this clone: Its antigen remains unidentified.

Germline V gene lookup returns CDR1 ENHRY and CDR2 SYGVKD. The CDR3 contains 13 residues. TCRdb's copy holds only in-frame clones and misses some; the assay was immunoSEQ multiplex PCR. The data contain roughly 36,000 clones, roughly 88% of them singletons. J is TRBJ2-5 and V is TRBV10-3; TRBD2 is a possible D gene (6 bases). The DNA end favors TRBJ2-7, so the J call may be wrong. Sequences were derived from peripheral blood, sampled from a patient treated with photon-based radiotherapy. The receptor's source is a woman aged 45-59 years with pancreatic cancer. The CDR3 loop reads CAISVDGSYEQYF. The CDR3 nucleotides read TGTGCCATCAGTGTGGACGGGAGTTACGAGCAGTACTTC.